This record looks at one T cell receptor beta chain sequence and its context. Its antigen is not known. Here immunoSEQ multiplex PCR was the method, and the copy in TCRdb shows in-frame clones only, minus some. This sample carries some 130,000 clones, around 90% of them seen once, and the ten largest clones take 2.8%. The source of the sample is a study of T cell responses to AZD1222 COVID-19 vaccine. Study-wide findings and caveats: At study baseline, merely several AZD1222 recipients were seropositive. Spike-spanning, vaccine-associated CD4 TCRs were dominant at 160-218 and 743-854.

The CDR3 loop spans 17 amino acids. Germline CDR1 and CDR2: LGHDT and YNNKEL (reference sequence). The germline V and J ends were trimmed by 2 bases and 2 bases, with 19 bases remaining between them. This sequence was found in an adult in good health. The V and J genes are TRBV3-1 (or the pseudogene TRBV3-2) and TRBJ2-7; no definite D call. Source: peripheral blood, taken on day 0 of AZD1222 vaccination. CDR3 DNA: TGTGCCAGCAGCCAAATCCAGGCCACCTTTAGTCCCTACGAGCAGTACTTC. This encodes CASSQIQATFSPYEQYF.